The clone carrying this TCR beta chain was picked up many times. The sample comes from a study of CD8 T cells in ankylosing spondylitis. The CDR3 runs 15 residues. Germline lookup yields CDR1 LGHNA and CDR2 YSLEER. Trimming pared 4 bases from V and 0 bases from J, leaving 12 bases between. TCRdb called the 5' RACE reads again in MiXCR, with one record for every CDR3 protein. The table includes some 240,000 distinct CDR3 sequences, over 15% detected once. J is TRBJ1-2 and V is TRBV4-3; D is unresolved. The sequenced sample was blood, either unsorted or a sorted T cell fraction (not recorded which). The sequence derives from a male donor with ankylosing spondylitis or in good health (not recorded which). The CDR3 nucleotides read TGCGCCAGCAGCCGTGGGCTGGGTCCTAACTATGGCTACACCTTC. It translates to CASSRGLGPNYGYTF.